This entry lists 14 T cell receptor beta chains sequenced from one sample in a study of cytomegalovirus exposure and HLA in healthy donors. With 60 Vbeta and 13 Jbeta primers, the PCR was carried out. Some clones are missing from TCRdb's copy, which holds only in-frame ones; the method was immunoSEQ multiplex PCR. The sample includes under 150,000 clones, around 82% of them seen just once. Sequenced input: PBMCs. These receptors were collected from a woman aged 40 to 50 in good health and CMV-seropositive.

This clone was seen a few times. Other nucleotide sequences in the sample specify the same CDR3. The chain has TRBV5-4 and TRBJ2-5; TRBD2 matches 8 bases. This CDR3 is 13 amino acids long. V lost 4 bases to trimming and J lost 4 bases; unmatched junction nucleotides: 3. The V gene's germline CDR1 is SGHNT and CDR2 YYREEE (reference sequence). The CDR3 protein is CASSREGGETQYF. CDR3 nucleotides: TGTGCCAGCAGCCGGGAGGGGGGAGAGACCCAGTACTTC.

This chain connects TRBV6-5 to TRBJ1-3; no reliable D call. The germline V gene encodes CDR1 MNHEY and CDR2 SVGAGI. Trimming stripped 5 bases from V and 2 bases from J, with 10 bases between. CDR3 length equals 14 residues. CDR3 nucleotide sequence: TGTGCCAGCAGTACCGGGAGACCTGGAAACACCATATATTTT. Amino acid sequence: CASSTGRPGNTIYF.

This clone was seen only a few times. The V gene is TRBV5-1, the J gene TRBJ2-5, with D tentatively TRBD2 (5 bases). Trimming pared 0 bases from V and 5 bases from J, leaving 14 bases between. This CDR3 region has 15 residues. The germline gives CDR1 SGHRS, CDR2 YFSETQ. The CDR3 DNA follows: TGCGCCAGCAGCTTGGTCGCTAGCAGGTGGGAGACCCAGTACTTC. This encodes CASSLVASRWETQYF.

V gene TRBV6-6 combines with J gene TRBJ2-5; TRBD1 aligns across 10 bases. CDR1 and CDR2 from the germline V gene are MNHNY and SVGAGI (reference sequence). The ends lost 6 bases at V and 4 bases at J; junction bases unmatched: 5. This CDR3 region has 14 residues. The CDR3 nucleotides are TGTGCCAGCAGCGGACAGGGGGTATCAGAGACCCAGTACTTC. Protein: CASSGQGVSETQYF.

The V and J genes are TRBV7-8 and TRBJ2-1, with TRBD2 matching 10 bases. This CDR3 region has 15 residues. Germline V lookup: CDR1 SGHVS, CDR2 FQNEAQ. V lost 5 bases, J lost 5 bases, and 6 bases stayed unmatched. CDR3 protein: CASSASSGGNNEQFF. The CDR3 region has the DNA TGTGCCAGCAGCGCCTCTAGCGGGGGAAACAATGAGCAGTTCTTC.

This clone was seen a single time. The chain uses TRBV27 and TRBJ2-1; D unclear. Trimming took 3 bases from V and 6 from J, leaving 9 bases between them. Germline CDR1 is MNHEY and CDR2 is SMNVEV (reference sequence). CDR3 size: 13 residues. The chain's CDR3 is CASSLGPRNEQFF. In DNA form, the CDR3 reads TGTGCCAGCAGTTTGGGCCCCCGCAATGAGCAGTTCTTC.

The chain employs TRBV6-4 and TRBJ2-4; weak D call: TRBD1 (5 bases). The CDR3 totals 15 residues. The V and J ends lost 5 bases and 0 bases respectively, with 11 bases between them. CDR1 and CDR2 (germline): MRHNA, SNTAGT. In DNA form, the CDR3 reads TGTGCCAGCAGTTCTCTGCAGGGAGCCAAAAACATTCAGTACTTC. Amino acids: CASSSLQGAKNIQYF.

The chain carries TRBV7-8 and TRBJ2-1, with D possibly being TRBD2 (5 bases). Germline V gives CDR1 SGHVS, CDR2 FQNEAQ. CDR3 length: 18 residues. V lost 6 bases and J 1 base, leaving 22 bases between the germline ends. The CDR3 region is CASRATPGGLGSYNEQFF. The CDR3 nucleotides read TGTGCCAGCAGGGCCACCCCCGGCGGGTTGGGGTCCTACAATGAGCAGTTCTTC.

The chain uses TRBV11-2 and TRBJ2-7; 7 positions agree with TRBD2. V gave up 4 bases and J gave up 4 bases; unmatched junction bases: 16. Germline values: CDR1 SGHAT, CDR2 FQNNGV. This CDR3 is 17 amino acids long. The CDR3 is CASSYPLAGGSPYEQYF. The CDR3 DNA is TGTGCCAGCAGCTATCCATTAGCAGGCGGGAGCCCTTACGAGCAGTACTTC.

The chain links TRBV27 to TRBJ1-6; weak D call: TRBD1 (6 bases). CDR1 is MNHEY and CDR2 is SMNVEV in the germline V gene (reference sequence). There are 15 residues in the CDR3. Between the trimmed V and J ends, which lost 5 bases and 5 bases, there was a span of 13 bases. Written as DNA, the CDR3 is TGTGCCAGCAGTATTCCGGGACAAAATAATTCACCCCTCCACTTT. This sequence encodes CASSIPGQNNSPLHF.

The J gene is TRBJ2-1, the V gene TRBV7-9; the match to TRBD2 covers 7 bases. The CDR3 is made up of 18 amino acids. In germline, CDR1 is SEHNR, CDR2 FQNEAQ (reference sequence). J was trimmed by 4 bases and V by 3 bases; bases with no gene match: 15. The CDR3 spells CASSLSIDPMGGYNEQFF. For the CDR3, the DNA is TGTGCCAGCAGCTTGAGTATCGACCCTATGGGAGGGTACAATGAGCAGTTCTTC. The full variable domain, completed using reference TRBV7-9 and TRBJ2-1, is DTGVSQNPRHKITKRGQNVTFRCDPISEHNRLYWYRQTLGQGPEFLTYFQNEAQLEKSRLLSDRFSAERPKGSFSTLEIQRTEQGDSAMYLCASSLSIDPMGGYNEQFFGPGTRLTVL.

The chain is built from TRBV19 and TRBJ2-2; 7 nucleotides line up with TRBD1. This CDR3 contains 15 residues. Losses at the gene ends were 4 bases for V and 4 bases for J; bases not matched to a gene: 6. Germline CDR1 reads LNHDA; CDR2 reads SQIVND (reference sequence). CDR3 sequence reads: CASSRTGTATGELFF. The DNA for the CDR3 is TGTGCCAGTAGTAGGACCGGGACAGCCACCGGGGAGCTGTTTTTT. Full variable domain (outside the CDR3, taken from reference TRBV19 and TRBJ2-2): DGGITQSPKYLFRKEGQNVTLSCEQNLNHDAMYWYRQDPGQGLRLIYYSQIVNDFQKGDIAEGYSVSREKKESFPLTVTSAQKNPTAFYLCASSRTGTATGELFFGEGSRLTVL.

V usage is TRBV19 and J usage is TRBJ2-7; D perhaps matches TRBD2 (5 bases). The CDR3 is 14 residues long. The germline V gene encodes CDR1 LNHDA and CDR2 SQIVND (reference sequence). Trimming pared 4 bases from V and 2 bases from J, leaving 12 bases between. CDR3 protein: CASSSGGYTYEQYF. The CDR3 nucleotides are TGTGCCAGTAGTAGCGGAGGATACACCTACGAGCAGTACTTC.

The chain is built from TRBV7-9 and TRBJ2-5; tentatively, D is TRBD2 (6 bases). There are 14 residues in the CDR3. Per the germline V gene, CDR1 is SEHNR and CDR2 is FQNEAQ (reference sequence). With 3 bases removed from V and 1 base from J, the gap between germline ends came to 9 bases. This chain's CDR3 is CASSFGLSQETQYF. DNA of the CDR3: TGTGCCAGCAGCTTCGGACTATCCCAAGAGACCCAGTACTTC.